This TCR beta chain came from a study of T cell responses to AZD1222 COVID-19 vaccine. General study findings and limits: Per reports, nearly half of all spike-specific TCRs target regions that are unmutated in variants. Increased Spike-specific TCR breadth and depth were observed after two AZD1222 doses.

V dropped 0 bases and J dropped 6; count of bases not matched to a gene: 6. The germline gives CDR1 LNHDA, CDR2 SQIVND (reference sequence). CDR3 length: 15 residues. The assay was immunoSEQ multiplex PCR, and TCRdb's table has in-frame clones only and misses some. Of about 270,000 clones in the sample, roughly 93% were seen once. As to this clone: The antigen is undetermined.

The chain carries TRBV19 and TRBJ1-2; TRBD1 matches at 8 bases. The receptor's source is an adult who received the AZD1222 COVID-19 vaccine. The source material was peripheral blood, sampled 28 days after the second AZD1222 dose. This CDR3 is CASSIDGQGGNGYTF. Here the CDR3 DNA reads TGTGCCAGTAGTATAGATGGACAGGGAGGTAATGGCTACACCTTC.